The source of this T cell receptor (beta chain) is a study of T cells in localized non-small cell lung cancer (dated by TCRdb to 2020 to 2022). Study-level background: The study examined T cell repertoires in a few hundred patients with early-stage NSCLC and compared tumors with uninvolved tumor-adjacent lungs. All 240 or so NSCLC patients in the cohort were treatment-naive and had localized lung tumors that were resected. NSCLC patients had a mean age of roughly 69 years, and 120 to 150 were male and 85 to 110 female. The research as a whole found: Multi-region tumor sequencing was not performed, so intratumor heterogeneity could not be excluded. A median of roughly 56 of the top 100 tumor clones were detected in paired uninvolved adjacent lung, and 28 of these tumor clones were also found among the top 100 clones of the paired uninvolved adjacent lung. Higher blood T cell density associated with longer overall survival, while higher adjacent-lung clonality associated with shorter survival. Uninvolved tumor-adjacent lung showed the highest T cell clonality, higher than tumor, which suggests more focused antigenic responses in the uninvolved tumor-adjacent lung. Since the design was exploratory, TCR variables were selected using unadjusted p-values with no false-discovery rate correction.

TCR beta CDR3 regions were sequenced from DNA using the immunoSEQ Assay. From the authors' description of their analysis: T cell density was computed as TCR beta template counts normalized to usable DNA estimated by amplifying housekeeping genes. Richness was estimated with the preseqR package, extrapolating to 400,000 templates for PBMC samples and 120,000 templates for tissue samples. Clonality was defined by subtracting Pielou's evenness from one. Tissue-enriched TCRs were identified through differential abundance testing performed on productive amino-acid clonotypes, with a minimum total count of 5 and an alpha of 0.1. The Jaccard Index and the Morisita Overlap Index were used to quantify repertoire overlap between compartments. TCR beta CDR3s were clustered by GLIPH together with public tetramer-defined viral CDR3s, and at least three viral sequences plus V-gene enrichment were required for viral motifs. The clones in this table, taken by TCRdb from immuneACCESS, are in-frame only. Not every clone is retained; where verified, under half of the shortfall comes from an unresolved V gene, and the cause of the rest is unknown. V, J and clone size are taken as reported in that table, and D and trimming were inferred from the DNA itself. This sample lists over 30,000 clones; roughly 90% were detected once. The ten largest make up around 4.1% of the sample.

V and J lose 3 bases and 0 bases, and a span of 14 bases separates them. CDR1 and CDR2 (SGHRS, YFSETQ) derive from the germline V gene. The CDR3, cysteine through phenylalanine, is 16 amino acids long. Kept here is only the CDR3 DNA, which spans 48 bases and is read in frame from base 1. With respect to this clone: Its specific antigen is unknown. There are no base qualities to consult, and no much larger clone falls within one base.

At diagnosis, peripheral blood, uninvolved tumor-adjacent lung and tumor were collected and were preserved as a mix of fresh-frozen and FFPE material. Blood samples were analyzed as peripheral blood mononuclear cells for TCR repertoire profiling. This clonotype was sampled from a man aged 35 to 69 with stage I lung adenocarcinoma. The chain is encoded by TRBV5-1 joined to TRBJ2-3, with the D segment possibly TRBD1 or TRBD2, each aligning over 5 bases. This material consisted of peripheral blood, taken before any cancer treatment. CDR3 protein: CASSWGTGPSTDTQYF. The DNA is TGCGCCAGCAGCTGGGGCACGGGGCCCAGCACAGATACGCAGTATTTT.